Listed below are T cell receptor beta chains from one sample, sequenced in a study of patients and donors after allogeneic stem cell transplantation. From the RT-PCR reads, TCRdb called clonotypes with MiXCR, one entry per CDR3 protein. The table includes hundreds of thousands of distinct CDR3 sequences, 16% detected once. Input material: blood, either unsorted or a sorted T cell fraction (not recorded which). The receptors derive from a human donor who was either an allogeneic HSCT recipient or a stem cell or donor lymphocyte infusion donor (not recorded which). It is not recorded whose cells these are; they may come from a transplant donor. The CDR3 runs from the conserved cysteine through the conserved F or W. The order of the fields is J gene, clone size, V gene, D gene, CDR3 DNA, CDR3 protein. A D gene is named only where the DNA matches it firmly. Size values are once, few and many counts, or a class for expanded clones, and some rows have none.

>TRBJ2-2|few|TRBV11-3|TRBD2
TGTGCCAGCAGCTCCTCCGGGACTAGAAACACCGGGGAGCTGTTTTTT
CASSSSGTRNTGELFF
>TRBJ2-6|-|TRBV30|-
TGTGCCTGGGAAGGGCCCGGGGCCAACGTCCTGACTTTC
CAWEGPGANVLTF
>TRBJ1-3|-|TRBV6-6|-
TGTGCCAGCAGTTATGACTCTGGAAACACCATATATTTT
CASSYDSGNTIYF
>TRBJ1-2|few|TRBV4-3|-
TGCGCCAGCAGCCAAGCGAGGACTAACTATGGCTACACCTTC
CASSQARTNYGYTF
>TRBJ2-7|-|TRBV2|TRBD2
TGTGCCAGCGGCGGGACTAGCGGGAACTCCTACGAGCAGTACTTC
CASGGTSGNSYEQYF
>TRBJ1-1|few|TRBV2|-
TGTGCCAGCAGTGAGCAGGGCGGCTACACTGAAGCTTTCTTT
CASSEQGGYTEAFF
>TRBJ2-1|-|TRBV20-1|TRBD2
TGCAGTGCTAGAGACCCGGGACTAGGGTGGAATGAGCAGTTCTTC
CSARDPGLGWNEQFF
>TRBJ1-1|-|TRBV5-1|-
TGCGCCAGCGGCACGGGAGGGATTGAAGCTTTCTTT
CASGTGGIEAFF
>TRBJ2-1|many|TRBV12-3/TRBV12-4|TRBD2
TGTGCCAGCAAACCGGGAGGCTCCTACAATGAGCAGTTCTTC
CASKPGGSYNEQFF
>TRBJ1-1|-|TRBV3-1|-
TGTGCCAGCAGCCAAGGCCCTACCCGATGGGAAGCTTTCTTT
CASSQGPTRWEAFF
>TRBJ1-2|-|TRBV2|TRBD1
TGTGCCAGCAGATCCGGGACAGGGGGAGTTGGCTACACCTTC
CASRSGTGGVGYTF
>TRBJ2-2|-|TRBV4-3|TRBD2
TGCGCCAGCAGCCAGTCACTAGCGGGGGCCTACACCGGGGAGCTGTTTTTT
CASSQSLAGAYTGELFF
>TRBJ2-1|-|TRBV24-1|TRBD2
TGTGCCACCAGTGTGGCGGGAGGTCCCTACAATGAGCAGTTCTTC
CATSVAGGPYNEQFF
>TRBJ2-2|few|TRBV20-1|TRBD2
TGCAGTGCTAGAGTGGCGGGAGGTCGTACCGGGGAGCTGTTTTTT
CSARVAGGRTGELFF
>TRBJ2-3|many|TRBV9|-
TGTGCCAGCAGCGTAGCTCAGGGAATAATGGGCACAGATACGCAGTATTTT
CASSVAQGIMGTDTQYF
>TRBJ1-3|-|TRBV20-1|TRBD1
TGCAGTGCTAGAGTCCGAGGACAGGGGGCCGCTGGAAACACCATATATTTT
CSARVRGQGAAGNTIYF
>TRBJ1-2|many|TRBV5-1|TRBD1
TGCGCCAGCAGCCCGATGACAGGGGAGTATGGCTACACCTTC
CASSPMTGEYGYTF
>TRBJ2-2|-|TRBV20-1|-
TGCAGTGCTAGGAGGCAGGGAGGTTCCGGGGAGCTGTTTTTT
CSARRQGGSGELFF
>TRBJ2-7|-|TRBV27|-
TGTGCCAGCAGTTTATCCCCCCTCCGAAGTGGCTCCTACGAGCAGTACTTC
CASSLSPLRSGSYEQYF
>TRBJ1-1|-|TRBV7-9|-
TGTGCCAGCAGCCCCGGGGTGAGGACTGAAGCTTTCTTT
CASSPGVRTEAFF